This T cell receptor (beta chain) was documented in a study of a mutant IDH1 vaccine in newly diagnosed glioma. Whole-study context: Vaccination was launched 4-6 weeks after radiotherapy alone, or with temozolomide cycles.

CDR1 and CDR2 from the germline V gene are SGHNT and YYREEE (reference sequence). V lost 4 bases, J lost 6 bases, and 4 bases stayed unmatched. The CDR3 extends over 14 amino acids. Here immunoSEQ multiplex PCR was the method, and the copy in TCRdb shows in-frame clones only, minus some. The table has tens of thousands of clones, around 80% seen once; the top ten hold around 6.5%. In regard to this clone: What it binds is unknown.

The sample's time point: week 11, during vaccination. Every single dose of the vaccine, 300 ug of mutant IDH1 20-mer peptide, came with topical imiquimod. Each of the donors came in with new WHO grade 3 or 4 astrocytomas that were IDH1-mutant and ATRX-lost. The chain carries TRBV5-4 and TRBJ2-3, with TRBD1 matching over 11 bases. Sequenced here: PBMCs, sampled from a glioma patient whose treatment included an IDH1 peptide vaccine. This clonotype was obtained from a man aged 50 to 59 with glioma. Here the CDR3 reads CASSPGQGADTQYF. The CDR3 DNA is TGTGCCAGCAGCCCTGGACAGGGGGCTGATACGCAGTATTTT.